A selection of T cell receptor beta chains follows, all from one sample in a study of blood T cell repertoires in COVID-19. Assay: immunoSEQ multiplex PCR; the TCRdb copy retains only in-frame clones and omits some. The table includes over 110,000 clones, more than 70% detected once. The sample comprised peripheral blood. These receptors all come from a human donor in a cohort sampled during active COVID-19. Both conserved end residues are part of each CDR3. A D gene is named only where the DNA matches it firmly.

v_call,j_call,d_call,cdr3_nt,cdr3_aa
TRBV2,TRBJ2-3,TRBD2,TGTGCCAGCAGCCCCAGGACTAGCGGGGGGGCTGAGTTTTTGTATTTT,CASSPRTSGGAEFLYF
TRBV11-3,TRBJ2-3,-,TGTGCCAGCAGCGGTAGAGGGCTTACAGATACGCAGTATTTT,CASSGRGLTDTQYF
TRBV30,TRBJ2-7,TRBD1,TGTGCCTGGAACAGGGGATCGTCAATCCACGAGCAGTACTTC,CAWNRGSSIHEQYF
TRBV6-5,TRBJ2-5,TRBD1,TGTGCCAGCAGTCAGGACAGGGGACGCCAAGAGACCCAGTACTTC,CASSQDRGRQETQYF
TRBV5-1,TRBJ2-4,TRBD2,TGCGCCAGCAGCCTAGCGGCGGGTTCCAAAAACATTCAGTACTTC,CASSLAAGSKNIQYF
TRBV19,TRBJ1-2,TRBD1,TGTGCCAGTAAAGCCGGGACAGCCCTCTCTGGCTATGGCTACACCTTC,CASKAGTALSGYGYTF
TRBV4-2,TRBJ2-5,TRBD1,TGTGCCAGCAGCCAAGAGGGACAGGGCCAAGAGACCCAGTACTTC,CASSQEGQGQETQYF
TRBV9,TRBJ1-3,-,TGTGCCAGCAGCCCTACCCCTGGGAGGAACTCTGGAAACACCATATATTTT,CASSPTPGRNSGNTIYF
TRBV14,TRBJ1-2,-,TGTGCCAGCAGCCCAAGAAGGGGCTCGGATGGCTACACCTTC,CASSPRRGSDGYTF
TRBV15,TRBJ1-1,-,TGTGCCACCAGCAGAGGTGGGGCTACGATGAACACTGAAGCTTTCTTT,CATSRGGATMNTEAFF
TRBV29-1,TRBJ1-1,-,TGCAGCGTTGAGAGAGGGAACACTGAAGCTTTCTTT,CSVERGNTEAFF
TRBV18,TRBJ1-1,TRBD1,TGTGCCAGCTCACCGACAGGGGGGTCAGGCACTGAAGCTTTCTTT,CASSPTGGSGTEAFF
TRBV19,TRBJ1-2,TRBD1,TGTGCCAGTAGTATTGCCCGGACAGGGGGGACGACTTATGGCTACACCTTC,CASSIARTGGTTYGYTF